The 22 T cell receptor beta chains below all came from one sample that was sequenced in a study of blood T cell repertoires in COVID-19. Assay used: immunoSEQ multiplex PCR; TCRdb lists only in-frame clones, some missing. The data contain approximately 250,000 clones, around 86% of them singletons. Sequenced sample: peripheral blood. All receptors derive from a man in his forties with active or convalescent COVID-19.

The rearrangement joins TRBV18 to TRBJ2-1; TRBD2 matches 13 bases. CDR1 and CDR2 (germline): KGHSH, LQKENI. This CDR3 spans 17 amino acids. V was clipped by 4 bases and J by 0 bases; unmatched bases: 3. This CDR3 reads CASSLRTSGSSYNEQFF. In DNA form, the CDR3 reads TGTGCCAGCTCACTTAGGACTAGCGGGAGCTCCTACAATGAGCAGTTCTTC.

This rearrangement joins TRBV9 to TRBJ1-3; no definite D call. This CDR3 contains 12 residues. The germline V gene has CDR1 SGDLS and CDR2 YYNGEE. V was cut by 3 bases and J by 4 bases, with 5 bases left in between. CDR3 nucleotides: TGTGCCAGCAGCGACAACGGAAACACCATATATTTT. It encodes CASSDNGNTIYF.

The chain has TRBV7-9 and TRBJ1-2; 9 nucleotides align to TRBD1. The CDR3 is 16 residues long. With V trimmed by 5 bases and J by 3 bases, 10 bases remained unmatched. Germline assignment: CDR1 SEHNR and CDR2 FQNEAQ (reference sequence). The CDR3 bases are TGTGCCAGCAGCCCCTCGAAGGGGACAGGGCACTATGGCTACACCTTC. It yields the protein CASSPSKGTGHYGYTF. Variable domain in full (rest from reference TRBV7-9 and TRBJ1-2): DTGVSQNPRHKITKRGQNVTFRCDPISEHNRLYWYRQTLGQGPEFLTYFQNEAQLEKSRLLSDRFSAERPKGSFSTLEIQRTEQGDSAMYLCASSPSKGTGHYGYTFGSGTRLTVV.

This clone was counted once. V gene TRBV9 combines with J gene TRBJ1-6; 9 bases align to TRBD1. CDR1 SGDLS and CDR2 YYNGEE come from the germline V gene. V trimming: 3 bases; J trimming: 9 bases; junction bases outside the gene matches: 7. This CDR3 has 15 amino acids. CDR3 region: CASSAPGQGSSPLHF. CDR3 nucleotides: TGTGCCAGCAGCGCGCCGGGACAGGGTAGTTCACCCCTCCACTTT.

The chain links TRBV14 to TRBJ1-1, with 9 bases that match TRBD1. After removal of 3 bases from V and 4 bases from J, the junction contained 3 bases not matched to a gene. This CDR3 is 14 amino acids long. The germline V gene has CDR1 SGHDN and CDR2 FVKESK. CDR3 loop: CASSHGTGRTEAFF. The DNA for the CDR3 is TGTGCCAGCAGCCACGGGACAGGGCGCACTGAAGCTTTCTTT.

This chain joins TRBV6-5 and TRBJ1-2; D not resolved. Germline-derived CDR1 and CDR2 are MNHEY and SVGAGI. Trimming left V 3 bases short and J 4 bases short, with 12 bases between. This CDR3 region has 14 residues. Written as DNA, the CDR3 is TGTGCCAGCAGTTATATCGGGGTTAGCTATGGCTACACCTTC. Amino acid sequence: CASSYIGVSYGYTF.

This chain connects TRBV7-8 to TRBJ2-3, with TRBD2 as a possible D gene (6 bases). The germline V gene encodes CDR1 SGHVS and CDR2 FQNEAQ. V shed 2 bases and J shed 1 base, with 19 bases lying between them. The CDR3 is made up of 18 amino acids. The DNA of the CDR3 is TGTGCCAGCAGCTTAAGAGGGGCGACTAGTCGCCGCACAGATACGCAGTATTTT. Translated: CASSLRGATSRRTDTQYF. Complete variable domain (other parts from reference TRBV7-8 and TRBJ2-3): GAGVSQSPRYKVAKRGQDVALRCDPISGHVSLFWYQQALGQGPEFLTYFQNEAQLDKSGLPSDRFFAERPEGSVSTLKIQRTQQEDSAVYLCASSLRGATSRRTDTQYFGPGTRLTVL.

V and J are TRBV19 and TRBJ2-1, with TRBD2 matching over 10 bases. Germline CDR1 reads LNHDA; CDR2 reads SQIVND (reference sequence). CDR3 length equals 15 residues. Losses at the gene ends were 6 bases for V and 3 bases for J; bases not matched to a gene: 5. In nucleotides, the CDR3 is TGTGCCAGTAGGCTAGCGGGAGATAACTACAATGAGCAGTTCTTC. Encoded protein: CASRLAGDNYNEQFF.

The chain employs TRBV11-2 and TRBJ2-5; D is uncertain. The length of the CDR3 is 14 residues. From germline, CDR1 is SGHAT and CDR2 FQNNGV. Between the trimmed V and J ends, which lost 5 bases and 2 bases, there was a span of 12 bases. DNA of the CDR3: TGTGCCAGCAGCCTGAGCGATGCGCAAGAGACCCAGTACTTC. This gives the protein CASSLSDAQETQYF.

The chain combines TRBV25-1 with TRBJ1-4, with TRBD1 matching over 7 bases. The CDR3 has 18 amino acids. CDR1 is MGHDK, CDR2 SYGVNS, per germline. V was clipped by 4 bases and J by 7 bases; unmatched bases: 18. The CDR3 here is CASSVKGASGRAGEKLFF. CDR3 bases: TGTGCCAGCAGTGTAAAGGGGGCCTCTGGCAGGGCAGGTGAAAAACTGTTTTTT.

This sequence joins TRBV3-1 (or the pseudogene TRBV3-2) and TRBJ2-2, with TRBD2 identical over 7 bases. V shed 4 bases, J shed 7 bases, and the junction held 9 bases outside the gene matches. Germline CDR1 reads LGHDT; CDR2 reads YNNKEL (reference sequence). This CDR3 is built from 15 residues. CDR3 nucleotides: TGTGCCAGCAGCCCCCCGGCGGGAGCCGGCGGGGAGCTGTTTTTT. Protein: CASSPPAGAGGELFF.

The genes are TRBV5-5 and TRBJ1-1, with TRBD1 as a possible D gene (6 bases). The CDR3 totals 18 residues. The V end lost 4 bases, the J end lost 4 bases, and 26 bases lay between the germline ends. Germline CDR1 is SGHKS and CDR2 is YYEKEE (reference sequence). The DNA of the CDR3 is TGTGCCAGCAGCGCCATCAGGAACAGGGTTGGGTTGGGCACTGAAGCTTTCTTT. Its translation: CASSAIRNRVGLGTEAFF.

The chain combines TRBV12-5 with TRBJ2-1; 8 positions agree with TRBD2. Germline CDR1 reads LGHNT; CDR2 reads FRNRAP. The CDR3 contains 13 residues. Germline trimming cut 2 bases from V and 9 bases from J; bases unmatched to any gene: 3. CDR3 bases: TGTGCTAGTGGTTTGATAACTAGCGGTGAGCAGTTCTTC. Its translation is CASGLITSGEQFF.

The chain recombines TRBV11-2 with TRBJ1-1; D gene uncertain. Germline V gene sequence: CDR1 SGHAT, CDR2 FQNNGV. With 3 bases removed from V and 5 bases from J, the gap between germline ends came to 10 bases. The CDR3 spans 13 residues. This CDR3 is CASSFQVGTEAFF. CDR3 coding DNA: TGTGCCAGCAGCTTCCAGGTGGGTACTGAAGCTTTCTTT.

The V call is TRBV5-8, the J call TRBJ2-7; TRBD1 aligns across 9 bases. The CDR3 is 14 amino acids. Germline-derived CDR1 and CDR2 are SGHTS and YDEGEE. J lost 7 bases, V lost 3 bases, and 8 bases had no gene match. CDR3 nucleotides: TGTGCCAGCAGCTCCCCGGGACAGGGAAGGGAGCAGTACTTC. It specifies CASSSPGQGREQYF.

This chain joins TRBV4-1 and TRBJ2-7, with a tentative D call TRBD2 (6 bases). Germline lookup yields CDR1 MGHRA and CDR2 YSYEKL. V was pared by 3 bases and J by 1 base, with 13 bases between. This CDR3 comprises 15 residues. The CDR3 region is CASSHPPSGSYEQYF. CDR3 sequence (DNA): TGCGCCAGCAGCCACCCCCCGAGCGGGTCCTACGAGCAGTACTTC.

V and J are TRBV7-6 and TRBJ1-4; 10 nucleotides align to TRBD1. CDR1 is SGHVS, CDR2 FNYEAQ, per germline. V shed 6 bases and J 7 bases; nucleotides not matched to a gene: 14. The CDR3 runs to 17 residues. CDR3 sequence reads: CASSSQPAGTGVEKLFF. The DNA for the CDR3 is TGTGCCAGCAGTTCACAACCCGCCGGGACAGGGGTTGAAAAACTGTTTTTT.

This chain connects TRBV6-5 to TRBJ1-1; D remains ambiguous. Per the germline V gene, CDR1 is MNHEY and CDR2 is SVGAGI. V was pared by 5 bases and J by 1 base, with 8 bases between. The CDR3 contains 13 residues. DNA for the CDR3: TGTGCCAGCAGTCAGACACCGAACACTGAAGCTTTCTTT. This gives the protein CASSQTPNTEAFF.

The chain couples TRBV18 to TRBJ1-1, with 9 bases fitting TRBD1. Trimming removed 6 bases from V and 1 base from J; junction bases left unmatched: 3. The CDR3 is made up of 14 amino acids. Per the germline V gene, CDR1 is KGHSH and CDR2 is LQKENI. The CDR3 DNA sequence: TGTGCCAGCTCGCAGGGACAGGGGAACACTGAAGCTTTCTTT. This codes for CASSQGQGNTEAFF.

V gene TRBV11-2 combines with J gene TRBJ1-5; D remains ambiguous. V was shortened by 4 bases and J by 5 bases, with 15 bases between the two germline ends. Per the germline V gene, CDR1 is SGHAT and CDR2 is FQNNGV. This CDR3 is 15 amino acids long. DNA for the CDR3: TGTGCCAGCAGCTCGGACGGAGGGATCTATCAGCCCCAGCATTTT. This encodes CASSSDGGIYQPQHF.

CDR3 loop: CSVYSGGNEQFF. The CDR3 DNA follows: TGCAGCGTATACAGCGGGGGCAATGAGCAGTTCTTC. V usage is TRBV29-1 and J usage is TRBJ2-1; 8 nucleotides align to TRBD2. Germline V gene lookup returns CDR1 SQVTM and CDR2 ANQGSEA. Unmatched junction bases numbered 4, after V lost 6 bases and J lost 6 bases. The CDR3 spans 12 residues.

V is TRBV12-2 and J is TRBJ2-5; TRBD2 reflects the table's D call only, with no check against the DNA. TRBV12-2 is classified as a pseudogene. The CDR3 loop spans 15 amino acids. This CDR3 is CASRLATRLQETQYF. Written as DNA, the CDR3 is TGTGCAAGTCGCCTAGCGACTAGGCTCCAAGAGACCCAGTACTTC.